This entry lists 26 T cell receptor beta chains sequenced from one sample in a study of spatial heterogeneity in lung cancer. TCRdb used MiXCR to reprocess the 5' RACE reads, holding one entry per CDR3 protein. This table has 30,000 to 40,000 distinct CDR3 sequences, around 6.9% appearing once. Time point noted: blood at routine non-recurrence follow-up after resection. This specimen was PBMCs, taken at follow-up. The receptors derive from a male donor with early-stage non-small cell lung cancer.

This clonotype was seen many times. The chain employs TRBV7-9 and TRBJ1-1; D is possibly TRBD1 (5 bases). Germline-derived CDR1 and CDR2 are SEHNR and FQNEAQ (reference sequence). The CDR3 sequence is 15 residues long. Trimming stripped 1 base from V and 2 bases from J, with 11 bases between. Written as DNA, the CDR3 is TGTGCCAGCAGCTTAGGAGGGACGGCTAACACTGAAGCTTTCTTT. As protein: CASSLGGTANTEAFF.

The chain joins TRBV29-1 to TRBJ1-2; the D is unclear. The CDR3 has 11 residues. Looked up from germline, CDR1 is SQVTM and CDR2 is ANQGSEA. Trimming shortened V by 3 bases and J by 4 bases, and 6 bases separated the two germline ends. The CDR3 bases are TGCAGCGTTGAGCTCGGCTATGGCTACACCTTC. As protein: CSVELGYGYTF.

In its sample, this clonotype was seen many times. This rearrangement joins TRBV12-3 or TRBV12-4 to TRBJ1-2; 12 nucleotides align to TRBD1. This CDR3 is built from 16 residues. The junction had 11 bases not matched to a gene; V was cut back by 5 bases and J by 7 bases. In nucleotides, the CDR3 is TGTGCCAGCAGTCCCTCCCCGCCGGGACAGGGGGCTGGCTACACCTTC. This gives the protein CASSPSPPGQGAGYTF.

This clonotype has a count of ten or more. The chain recombines TRBV7-9 with TRBJ2-6; D gene ambiguous. This CDR3 has 14 residues. V lost 6 bases to trimming and J lost 4 bases, with 10 bases between them. In germline, CDR1 is SEHNR, CDR2 FQNEAQ (reference sequence). This CDR3 is CASSPILGANVLTF. The CDR3 DNA sequence: TGTGCCAGCAGTCCTATCCTGGGGGCCAACGTCCTGACTTTC.

This clonotype has at least ten counts. The chain uses TRBV4-2 and TRBJ1-2; no definite D call. The CDR3 is made up of 13 amino acids. The V end was cut by 0 bases, the J end by 7 bases, with 9 bases between. Germline lookup yields CDR1 LGHNA and CDR2 YNFKEQ. CDR3 DNA sequence: TGTGCCAGCAGCCAAGATTTTGGCCTTGGCTACACCTTC. Its protein is CASSQDFGLGYTF.

This clonotype was counted many times. The V call is TRBV2, the J call TRBJ2-1; unclear D gene. This CDR3 region has 13 residues. The germline V gene has CDR1 SNHLY and CDR2 FYNNEI. The germline V and J ends were trimmed by 6 bases and 7 bases, with 13 bases remaining between them. The CDR3 region is CASSGTLGNEQFF. The CDR3 coding sequence is TGTGCCAGCAGCGGTACGCTCGGGAATGAGCAGTTCTTC.

In its sample, this clonotype is medium-sized (0.01 to 0.1%). The J gene is TRBJ2-4, the V gene TRBV7-9, with 10 bases lining up with TRBD1. The V segment lost 0 bases and the J segment 3 bases; nucleotides outside the gene matches: 5. The CDR3 totals 17 residues. The germline V gene encodes CDR1 SEHNR and CDR2 FQNEAQ (reference sequence). The CDR3 region is CASSLAGTGADKNIQYF. CDR3 nucleotides: TGTGCCAGCAGCTTAGCAGGGACAGGGGCCGACAAAAACATTCAGTACTTC.

This clonotype was observed at least ten times. This sequence joins TRBV18 and TRBJ2-5; D is possibly TRBD2 (5 bases). V dropped 0 bases and J dropped 1 base, with 12 bases sitting between them. The CDR3 totals 16 residues. Germline V CDR1 and CDR2: KGHSH, LQKENI. The CDR3 coding sequence is TGTGCCAGCTCACCACCAGGCGCGGGTCTCCAAGAGACCCAGTACTTC. This sequence encodes CASSPPGAGLQETQYF.

This clonotype is medium-sized (0.01 to 0.1%) in the sample. The chain uses TRBV27 and TRBJ2-7; 7 nucleotides align to TRBD1. J was trimmed by 3 bases and V by 4 bases; bases with no gene match: 9. From germline, CDR1 is MNHEY and CDR2 SMNVEV (reference sequence). There are 15 residues in the CDR3. CDR3 DNA sequence: TGTGCCAGCAGTTCGCTCGGGACAGCCAGCTACGAGCAGTACTTC. Protein: CASSSLGTASYEQYF.

This clonotype appeared a few times. The chain joins TRBV6-6 to TRBJ2-1; 12 bases map to TRBD2. J gave up 5 bases and V 2 bases, and 4 bases lay outside the gene matches. The CDR3 contains 16 residues. Germline V gives CDR1 MNHNY, CDR2 SVGAGI (reference sequence). CDR3 coding DNA: TGTGCCAGCAGTTACGTCCTAGCGGGGGGGAACAATGAGCAGTTCTTC. Amino acids: CASSYVLAGGNNEQFF.

The table lists this clonotype with many counts. The gene calls are TRBV7-9 and TRBJ2-2; 8 bases agree with TRBD2. V shed 4 bases and J 0 bases; nucleotides not matched to a gene: 16. Germline V gene lookup returns CDR1 SEHNR and CDR2 FQNEAQ (reference sequence). The CDR3 is 20 residues long. The CDR3 sequence is CASSSTLLAGLDANTGELFF. In DNA form, the CDR3 reads TGTGCCAGCAGCTCAACTCTCCTAGCGGGCCTTGACGCGAACACCGGGGAGCTGTTTTTT.

This clonotype showed up many times. The chain has TRBV20-1 and TRBJ1-6; unclear D gene. The CDR3 sequence is 15 residues long. The V end was cut by 5 bases, the J end by 8 bases, with 19 bases between. Germline loops: CDR1 DFQATT, CDR2 SNEGSKA (reference sequence). In DNA, the CDR3 is TGCAGTGCTTTCAACCAGTTGACTTCTGATTCACCCCTCCACTTT. Its protein product is CSAFNQLTSDSPLHF.

This clonotype was counted between two and nine times. The V and J genes are TRBV12-3 or TRBV12-4 and TRBJ1-5; D is ambiguous. The CDR3 extends over 13 amino acids. V was trimmed by 3 bases and J by 12 bases, leaving 15 bases between them. CDR3 bases: TGTGCCAGCAGTTTTACCGAGGATTCGATCCAGCATTTT. It translates to CASSFTEDSIQHF.

This clonotype appeared many times. In nucleotides, the CDR3 is TGTGCCAGCAGCCCCGGACCCCTTGGCAATCAGCCCCAGCATTTT. Translated: CASSPGPLGNQPQHF. The chain employs TRBV3-1 and TRBJ1-5; the D is unclear. Germline assignment: CDR1 LGHDT and CDR2 YNNKEL (reference sequence). The CDR3 is 15 amino acids. Trimming pared 4 bases from V and 2 bases from J, leaving 12 bases between.

As regards this clonotype: A much larger clone lies a single base off, so this may be a read error. V and J are TRBV27 and TRBJ1-5; 9 bases are shared with TRBD1. The germline gives CDR1 MNHEY, CDR2 SMNVEV (reference sequence). There are 13 residues in the CDR3. CDR3 bases: TGTGCCAGCAGTGGACAGGGGAATCAGCCCAAGCATTTT. Translating gives CASSGQGNQPKHF.

Judged by abundance, this clonotype is medium-sized. The genes are TRBV12-3 or TRBV12-4 and TRBJ2-1, with 11 nucleotides matching TRBD1. The V segment lost 6 bases and the J segment 7 bases; nucleotides outside the gene matches: 8. The CDR3 spans 15 residues. CDR3 sequence (DNA): TGTGCCAGCAGCCAACAGGGACAGGGGGGAAATGAGCAGTTCTTC. Amino acids: CASSQQGQGGNEQFF.

This clonotype was recorded many times. The chain couples TRBV30 to TRBJ2-4; D might be TRBD1 (5 bases). The CDR3 covers 13 residues. In germline, CDR1 is GTSNPN, CDR2 SVGIG (reference sequence). V lost 0 bases and J lost 8, with 11 bases in between. CDR3 DNA: TGTGCCTGGAGTGTACTTCAGGGCTACATTCAGTACTTC. Translation: CAWSVLQGYIQYF. Based on the CDR3 plus reference TRBV30 and TRBJ2-4, the full variable domain is SQTIHQWPATLVQPVGSPLSLECTVEGTSNPNLYWYRQAAGRGLQLLFYSVGIGQISSEVPQNLSASRPQDRQFILSSKKLLLSDSGFYLCAWSVLQGYIQYFGAGTRLSVL.

The chain uses TRBV20-1 and TRBJ1-1; TRBD1 matches 7 bases. Germline CDR1 reads DFQATT; CDR2 reads SNEGSKA (reference sequence). The CDR3 runs to 13 residues. J gave up 4 bases and V 4 bases, and 6 bases lay outside the gene matches. In nucleotides, the CDR3 is TGCAGTGCTATTTCCAGGGGGGGCACTGAAGCTTTCTTT. Protein: CSAISRGGTEAFF.

This clonotype was seen ten or more times. The J gene is TRBJ2-1, the V gene TRBV11-2, with D perhaps being TRBD1 or TRBD2 (5 bases each). With 0 bases removed from V and 3 bases from J, the gap between germline ends came to 18 bases. There are 18 residues in the CDR3. Germline assignment: CDR1 SGHAT and CDR2 FQNNGV. CDR3 sequence (DNA): TGTGCCAGCAGCTTAGAACCGGGACCCCGAATCCTCTACAATGAGCAGTTCTTC. Translation: CASSLEPGPRILYNEQFF. Drawing the rest from reference TRBV11-2 and TRBJ2-1, the complete variable domain is EAGVAQSPRYKIIEKRQSVAFWCNPISGHATLYWYQQILGQGPKLLIQFQNNGVVDDSQLPKDRFSAERLKGVDSTLKIQPAKLEDSAVYLCASSLEPGPRILYNEQFFGPGTRLTVL.

This clonotype was counted between two and nine times. J is TRBJ2-7 and V is TRBV12-3 or TRBV12-4, with TRBD1 matching 7 bases. With V trimmed by 4 bases and J by 0 bases, 6 bases remained unmatched. This CDR3 spans 15 amino acids. Written as DNA, the CDR3 is TGTGCCAGCAGTTCCGGGACAGCGTCCTCCTACGAGCAGTACTTC. The encoded protein is CASSSGTASSYEQYF.

The chain joins TRBV29-1 to TRBJ1-1; D remains unclear. The V and J ends lost 2 bases and 10 bases respectively, with 11 bases between them. Germline loops: CDR1 SQVTM, CDR2 ANQGSEA. The CDR3 covers 11 residues. This CDR3 reads CSVEFSGGAFF. The DNA of the CDR3 is TGCAGCGTTGAATTCTCGGGCGGAGCTTTCTTT.

This clonotype was seen repeatedly, ten times or more. V usage is TRBV9 and J usage is TRBJ1-1; unclear D gene. Trimming removed 0 bases from V and 3 bases from J, with 12 bases in between. This CDR3 is built from 15 residues. Germline V CDR1 and CDR2: SGDLS, YYNGEE. CDR3 coding DNA: TGTGCCAGCAGCGTAGTGGCAGGAGGGTACACTGAAGCTTTCTTT. Its translation: CASSVVAGGYTEAFF.

This clonotype was detected ten times or more. The chain carries TRBV7-9 and TRBJ2-1; D not resolved. V was pared by 3 bases and J by 5 bases, with 5 bases between. Germline lookup yields CDR1 SEHNR and CDR2 FQNEAQ (reference sequence). This CDR3 has 12 residues. The CDR3 DNA reads TGTGCCAGCAGCTTGTCCGACAATGAGCAGTTCTTC. It encodes CASSLSDNEQFF.

This clonotype has a count of ten or more. The rearrangement joins TRBV5-6 to TRBJ1-2; D is unresolved. V lost 0 bases, J lost 6 bases, and 9 bases lay in between. This CDR3 spans 13 amino acids. The germline V gene has CDR1 SGHDT and CDR2 YYEEEE. The CDR3 loop is CASSLAGVHGYTF. The CDR3 DNA follows: TGTGCCAGCAGCTTGGCAGGTGTCCATGGCTACACCTTC.

This clonotype was picked up many times. The rearrangement links TRBV5-1 to TRBJ1-2; perhaps TRBD1 as D (6 bases). Trimming cost V 0 bases and J 3 bases, with 9 bases left between them. The CDR3 has 14 residues. From germline, CDR1 is SGHRS and CDR2 YFSETQ. The CDR3 reads CASSLARTDYGYTF. CDR3 in DNA: TGCGCCAGCAGCTTGGCCAGGACAGACTATGGCTACACCTTC.

This clonotype was recorded a few times. The chain uses TRBV5-6 and TRBJ2-1; 7 bases are shared with TRBD2. Trimming removed 3 bases from V and 6 bases from J; junction bases left unmatched: 9. Germline CDR1 and CDR2: SGHDT and YYEEEE. The CDR3 consists of 15 residues. Here the CDR3 DNA reads TGTGCCAGCAGCTCCGCCGGGACTACCGTCAATGAGCAGTTCTTC. Encoded protein: CASSSAGTTVNEQFF.